The entry below describes one T cell receptor (beta chain). Its antigen is unidentified. These data come from a study of cytomegalovirus exposure and HLA in healthy donors. Study results and caveats: Most likely, a cluster of highly shared sequence variants arose as a sequencing artifact. In a later analysis, across HLA loci, associated TCR counts were highest for DRB1, lowest for HLA-C.

Primers included in the PCR were 60 Vbeta and 13 Jbeta primers. Profiling relied on immunoSEQ multiplex PCR, and the TCRdb table lists in-frame clones only, not all of them. The sample includes about 160,000 clones, 70% to 80% of them seen just once. This CDR3 spans 11 amino acids. V was clipped by 3 bases and J by 5 bases, with 8 bases between them. The germline V gene has CDR1 GTSNPN and CDR2 SVGIG (reference sequence). The specimen sequenced was PBMCs. The chain recombines TRBV30 with TRBJ2-7, with D perhaps matching TRBD1 (6 bases). The TCR originated in a man aged 45-65 years in good health and CMV-seropositive. This chain's CDR3 is CAWSRGNEQYF. CDR3 coding DNA: TGTGCCTGGAGCAGGGGAAACGAGCAGTACTTC.